There are many counts of the clone carrying this TCR beta chain. This entry belongs to a study of blood T cells in healthy people across ages. The CDR3 has 16 residues. The germline gives CDR1 SGHTA, CDR2 FQGNSA. With V trimmed by 3 bases and J by 5 bases, 9 bases remained unmatched. Using a J-beta primer mix together with a sample-barcoded 5' primer, a second PCR was run for roughly 7 to 12 cycles. Every cDNA molecule bore a tag from a template-switch adaptor containing 12 random nucleotides. Per sample, CDR3-containing paired-end reads numbered at least 2.5 million. TCRdb independently ran MiXCR on the 5' RACE reads; one entry per CDR3 protein. The repertoire holds 850,000 or so distinct CDR3 sequences, with around 30% as singletons.

Sequencing was done on a sample of blood. The chain has TRBV7-2 and TRBJ2-5, with TRBD2 matching 10 bases. The TCR was taken from a woman of 80 years or more in good health. The CDR3 bases are TGTGCCAGCAGCTTCCAGCAGCGGGGGGGCCGTGAGACCCAGTACTTC. This gives the protein CASSFQQRGGRETQYF.